These 7 T cell receptor beta chains originate from one sample sequenced in a study of shared clonotypes between healthy human individuals. Clones were read by immunoSEQ multiplex PCR, and TCRdb kept only the in-frame ones, dropping some. The sample yields over 950,000 clones, 60% to 80% seen once. Specimen: memory CD4+ T cells from PBMCs. Subset noted: CD45RA-negative fraction. The receptor source for this set is a man aged 18 to 30 in good health. Some clones in this sample may be carry-over from other donors' samples.

Note on this clone: This specimen includes other DNA sequences encoding the same CDR3. The chain uses TRBV28 and TRBJ1-2; unclear D gene. The V gene lost 5 bases and the J gene lost 1 base, with 5 bases spanning the gap. The germline gives CDR1 MDHEN, CDR2 SYDVKM. CDR3 length: 12 residues. The CDR3: CASSRDNYGYTF. The DNA for the CDR3 is TGTGCCAGCAGTAGAGATAACTATGGCTACACCTTC.

The chain carries TRBV15 and TRBJ2-7; D possibly corresponds to TRBD2 (5 bases). V lost 5 bases and J 1 base, leaving 12 bases between the germline ends. The CDR3 runs to 14 residues. Germline assignment: CDR1 LNHNV and CDR2 YYDKDF (reference sequence). CDR3: CATSPRGQSYEQYF. DNA for the CDR3: TGTGCCACCAGCCCGCGAGGGCAGTCCTACGAGCAGTACTTC.

The V gene is TRBV5-6, the J gene TRBJ2-7; 9 bases are a match to TRBD1. Germline CDR1 and CDR2: SGHDT and YYEEEE. Germline trimming cut 4 bases from V and 4 bases from J; bases unmatched to any gene: 12. The CDR3 runs 16 residues. The CDR3 DNA sequence: TGTGCCAGCAGCGGATCTACAGGGGGCCATCCTTACGAGCAGTACTTC. The encoded protein is CASSGSTGGHPYEQYF.

This clone has a count of ten or more. This chain connects TRBV28 to TRBJ1-5; D call uncertain. Per the germline V gene, CDR1 is MDHEN and CDR2 is SYDVKM. V lost 6 bases, J lost 2 bases, and 11 bases lay in between. The CDR3 loop spans 14 amino acids. CDR3 DNA: TGTGCCAGCAGGCGGATGGGCGGCAATCAGCCCCAGCATTTT. Its translation is CASRRMGGNQPQHF.

The rearrangement links TRBV6-1 to TRBJ1-5, with unresolved D. The V gene's germline CDR1 is MNHNS and CDR2 SASEGT. The V and J ends lost 2 bases and 7 bases respectively, with 12 bases between them. This CDR3 has 14 amino acids. CDR3 sequence reads: CASSERSGAQPQHF. CDR3 nucleotides: TGTGCCAGCAGTGAACGATCGGGCGCACAGCCCCAGCATTTT.

Remarks on this clone: Other DNA sequences within the sample encode an identical CDR3. The chain uses TRBV27 and TRBJ2-7, with D possibly TRBD1 on 5 matching bases. Germline lookup yields CDR1 MNHEY and CDR2 SMNVEV (reference sequence). The CDR3 extends over 13 amino acids. V was trimmed by 2 bases and J by 4 bases, leaving 9 bases between them. This CDR3 is CASSLAPGYEQYF. The DNA of the CDR3 is TGTGCCAGCAGTTTAGCCCCAGGGTACGAGCAGTACTTC.

This sequence joins TRBV23-1 and TRBJ2-7, with 8 positions matching TRBD1. TRBV23-1 is identified as an open reading frame with a role that is uncertain. The junction had 10 bases not matched to a gene; V was cut back by 4 bases and J by 2 bases. This CDR3 spans 16 amino acids. CDR3 nucleotides: TGCGCCAGCAGTCCGTTCTCCACGGGACAGGCCTACGAGCAGTACTTC. It encodes CASSPFSTGQAYEQYF.